This entry lists 13 T cell receptor beta chains sequenced from one sample in a study of cytomegalovirus exposure and HLA in healthy donors. Primers for the PCR totalled 60 Vbeta and 13 Jbeta. The table came from immunoSEQ multiplex PCR; TCRdb's copy has only in-frame clones and leaves some out. The table lists about 130,000 clones, approximately 80% of them singletons. Sequencing was carried out using PBMCs. These receptors were collected from a man aged 18 to 30 in good health and CMV-seronegative.

This clone occurred once. The rearrangement links TRBV2 to TRBJ2-7; 8 positions agree with TRBD1. Germline V gene data show CDR1 as SNHLY and CDR2 as FYNNEI. This CDR3 region has 15 residues. V trimming: 2 bases; J trimming: 2 bases; junction bases outside the gene matches: 5. For the CDR3, the DNA is TGTGCCAGCAGTGAAACAGGGGGGATCGCCTACGAGCAGTACTTC. Amino acid sequence: CASSETGGIAYEQYF.

The gene calls are TRBV11-2 and TRBJ2-7; 10 nucleotides match TRBD2. The germline V gene has CDR1 SGHAT and CDR2 FQNNGV. This CDR3 comprises 14 residues. Germline trimming cut 4 bases from V and 6 bases from J; bases unmatched to any gene: 6. The CDR3 here is CASSSLAGGPEQYF. The CDR3 DNA reads as TGTGCCAGCAGCTCCTTAGCGGGGGGACCCGAGCAGTACTTC.

This clone was found once. V usage is TRBV4-1 and J usage is TRBJ1-2, with D uncertain. CDR3 length: 15 amino acids. With 1 base removed from V and 0 bases from J, the gap between germline ends came to 9 bases. CDR1 is MGHRA, CDR2 YSYEKL, per germline. The CDR3 DNA reads TGCGCCAGCAGCCAAGTTTCGGTTGCTAACTATGGCTACACCTTC. It translates to CASSQVSVANYGYTF.

This clone came up once. The rearrangement links TRBV19 to TRBJ1-5; D is unresolved. Trimming shortened V by 3 bases and J by 3 bases, and 15 bases separated the two germline ends. The CDR3 runs to 16 residues. Germline-derived CDR1 and CDR2 are LNHDA and SQIVND (reference sequence). CDR3 in amino acids: CASSIRRTSINQPQHF. Here the CDR3 DNA reads TGTGCCAGTAGTATTAGGAGAACCTCGATCAATCAGCCCCAGCATTTT.

The chain joins TRBV11-2 to TRBJ2-3; D possibly corresponds to TRBD1 (5 bases). V dropped 5 bases and J dropped 11 bases, with 14 bases sitting between them. Germline V gives CDR1 SGHAT, CDR2 FQNNGV. The length of the CDR3 is 12 residues. The CDR3 DNA follows: TGTGCCAGCAGCGGCACCAGGGTAGAGCAGTATTTT. As protein: CASSGTRVEQYF.

The CDR3: CASSQDWRQSNYEQYF. The CDR3 DNA sequence: TGCGCCAGCAGCCAAGATTGGAGACAGTCTAACTACGAGCAGTACTTC. The V call is TRBV4-3, the J call TRBJ2-7, with TRBD1 as a possible D gene (5 bases). Germline V gene lookup returns CDR1 LGHNA and CDR2 YSLEER. Trimming cost V 0 bases and J 3 bases, with 15 bases left between them. The CDR3 length is 16 residues.

This clone was recorded only once. The chain couples TRBV5-1 to TRBJ2-1; D is possibly TRBD2 (6 bases). The CDR3 sequence is 17 residues long. The V end lost 6 bases, the J end lost 1 base, and 20 bases lay between the germline ends. Germline V lookup: CDR1 SGHRS, CDR2 YFSETQ. The CDR3 is CASTKGLISWSYNEQFF. CDR3 in DNA: TGCGCCAGCACCAAGGGACTCATTTCGTGGTCCTACAATGAGCAGTTCTTC.

CDR3: CASSPDRGPGELFF. CDR3 DNA sequence: TGTGCCAGCAGCCCAGACAGGGGGCCCGGGGAGCTGTTTTTT. This sequence joins TRBV7-8 and TRBJ2-2, with 10 bases lining up with TRBD1. The CDR3 runs to 14 residues. Germline CDR1 is SGHVS and CDR2 is FQNEAQ. J lost 6 bases, V lost 5 bases, and 3 bases had no gene match. The variable domain in full, with the rest retrieved from reference TRBV7-8 and TRBJ2-2, is GAGVSQSPRYKVAKRGQDVALRCDPISGHVSLFWYQQALGQGPEFLTYFQNEAQLDKSGLPSDRFFAERPEGSVSTLKIQRTQQEDSAVYLCASSPDRGPGELFFGEGSRLTVL.

This chain joins TRBV7-9 and TRBJ2-5; 15 nucleotides align to TRBD2. CDR3 length: 17 amino acids. V lost 5 bases, J lost 3 bases, and 7 bases stayed unmatched. Germline V gene data show CDR1 as SEHNR and CDR2 as FQNEAQ (reference sequence). The CDR3 nucleotides are TGTGCCAGCAGCCCCGGGACTAGCGGGGGGATTGAAGAGACCCAGTACTTC. It yields the protein CASSPGTSGGIEETQYF.

This chain uses TRBV5-1 with TRBJ2-7; the D gene is possibly TRBD2 (5 bases). V lost 0 bases and J lost 0, with 10 bases in between. Germline V lookup: CDR1 SGHRS, CDR2 YFSETQ. The CDR3 length is 15 residues. CDR3 loop: CASSLGGSSSYEQYF. CDR3 nucleotide sequence: TGCGCCAGCAGCTTGGGCGGGTCGAGCTCCTACGAGCAGTACTTC.

The rearrangement joins TRBV28 to TRBJ1-2, with a weak D call TRBD1 (5 bases). The V gene's germline CDR1 is MDHEN and CDR2 SYDVKM. This CDR3 comprises 14 residues. Trimming took off 3 bases at V and 8 bases at J, with 16 bases between the two ends. CDR3 sequence: CASSLRRGAGGYTF. CDR3 bases: TGTGCCAGCAGTTTGAGAAGGGGTGCTGGCGGCTACACCTTC.

The CDR3 reads CASSTDRVYGYTF. The CDR3 DNA reads TGTGCCAGCAGTACCGACAGGGTCTATGGCTACACCTTC. The chain recombines TRBV2 with TRBJ1-2; 7 positions match TRBD1. The CDR3 sequence is 13 residues long. After removal of 5 bases from V and 4 bases from J, the junction contained 4 bases not matched to a gene. Germline CDR1 reads SNHLY; CDR2 reads FYNNEI. The full variable domain, completed using reference TRBV2 and TRBJ1-2, is EPEVTQTPSHQVTQMGQEVILRCVPISNHLYFYWYRQILGQKVEFLVSFYNNEISEKSEIFDDQFSVERPDGSNFTLKIRSTKLEDSAMYFCASSTDRVYGYTFGSGTRLTVV.

The count of this clone is one. The rearrangement joins TRBV29-1 to TRBJ1-5, with 7 bases lining up with TRBD1. CDR1 SQVTM and CDR2 ANQGSEA come from the germline V gene. V trimming: 7 bases; J trimming: 4 bases; junction bases outside the gene matches: 10. The CDR3 is 14 residues long. The CDR3 spells CSAGGDSFNQPQHF. The CDR3 DNA reads TGCAGCGCCGGGGGGGACAGCTTTAATCAGCCCCAGCATTTT.